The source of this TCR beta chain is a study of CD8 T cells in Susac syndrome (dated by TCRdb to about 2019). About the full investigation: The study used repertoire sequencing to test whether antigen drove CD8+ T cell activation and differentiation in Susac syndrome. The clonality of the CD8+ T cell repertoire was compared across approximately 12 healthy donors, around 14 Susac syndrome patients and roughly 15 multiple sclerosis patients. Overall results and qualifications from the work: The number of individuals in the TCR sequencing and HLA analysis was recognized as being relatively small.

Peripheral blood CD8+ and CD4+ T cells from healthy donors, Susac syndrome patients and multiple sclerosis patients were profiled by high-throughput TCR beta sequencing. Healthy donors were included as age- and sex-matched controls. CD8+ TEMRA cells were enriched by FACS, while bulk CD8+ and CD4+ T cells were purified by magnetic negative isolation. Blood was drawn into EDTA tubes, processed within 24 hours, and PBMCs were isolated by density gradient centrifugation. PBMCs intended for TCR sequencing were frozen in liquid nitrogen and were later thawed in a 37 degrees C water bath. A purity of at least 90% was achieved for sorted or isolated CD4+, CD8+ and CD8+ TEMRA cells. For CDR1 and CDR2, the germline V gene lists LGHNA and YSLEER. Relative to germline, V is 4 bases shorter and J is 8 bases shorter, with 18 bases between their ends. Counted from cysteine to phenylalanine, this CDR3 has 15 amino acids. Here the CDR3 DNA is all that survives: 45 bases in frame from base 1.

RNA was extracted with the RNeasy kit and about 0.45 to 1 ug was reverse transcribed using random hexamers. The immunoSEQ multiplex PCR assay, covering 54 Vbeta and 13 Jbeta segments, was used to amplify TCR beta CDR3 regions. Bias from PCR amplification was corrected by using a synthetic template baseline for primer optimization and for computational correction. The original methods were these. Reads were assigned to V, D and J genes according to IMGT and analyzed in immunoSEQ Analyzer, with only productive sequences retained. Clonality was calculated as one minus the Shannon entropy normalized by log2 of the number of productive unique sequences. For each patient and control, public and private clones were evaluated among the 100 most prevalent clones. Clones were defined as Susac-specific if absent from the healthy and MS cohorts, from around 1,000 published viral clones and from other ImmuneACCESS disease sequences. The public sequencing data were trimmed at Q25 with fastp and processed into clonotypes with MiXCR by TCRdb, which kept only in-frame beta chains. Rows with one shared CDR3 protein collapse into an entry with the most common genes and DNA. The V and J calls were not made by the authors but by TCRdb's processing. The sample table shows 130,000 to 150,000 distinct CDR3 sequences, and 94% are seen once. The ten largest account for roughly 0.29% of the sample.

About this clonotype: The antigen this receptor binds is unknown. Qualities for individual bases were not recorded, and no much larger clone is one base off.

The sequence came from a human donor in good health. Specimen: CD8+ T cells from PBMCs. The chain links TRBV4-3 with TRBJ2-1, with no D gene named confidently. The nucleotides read TGCGCCAGCAGCCCCTCGGTCGGGCGAGGCGATGAGCAGTTCTTC. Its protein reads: CASSPSVGRGDEQFF.